The following is a T cell receptor beta chain sequence with its context. This clone was observed a single time. It lacks a known antigen. Base qualities are not provided; no much larger clone lies one nucleotide away. Following the manufacturer's recommendations, the immunoSEQ kit was used to generate TCR beta libraries from genomic DNA. To prepare libraries, a first multiplex PCR with proprietary primers was run, followed by a second PCR that added unique barcodes, and a bead cleanup was done after each round. A kit-provided positive control reaction and a negative control reaction were included in every sample batch. The final libraries were assessed on an Agilent 4200 TapeStation D1000 ScreenTape, pooled by volume, and quantified by qPCR. An Illumina NextSeq500 fitted with a MidOutput 150-cycle cartridge performed the sequencing, running 156 Read1 cycles and 15 Index1 cycles with the kit's custom primers. The pooled library was loaded at approximately 0.98 pM with approximately 20% PhiX control spiked in. Regarding the original processing steps: Vendor-processed data were analyzed in R, with a clonotype defined as all T cells sharing the same CDR3 nucleotide sequence. For clone abundance analyses, frequencies were normalized to the 10,000 most abundant clones in each sample. Public T cell clones, which averaged fewer than five per sample, were removed prior to analysis. Tumor-enriched clonotypes and baseline blood-enriched clonotypes were defined as those with an abundance difference of at least 32-fold between compartments. A beta-binomial differential abundance model was applied to find clonotypes that expanded or contracted between blood time points. Similarity between tumor and blood repertoires was quantified using the Baroni-Urbani and Buser coefficient, and groups were compared with two-tailed Wilcoxon tests in R. What TCRdb holds here is the immuneACCESS table cut down to in-frame rearrangements. Part of the clones is not present; checked against another copy, under half of the missing clones reflect an unresolved V gene, and the others are unexplained. The V and J calls and clone size are taken from that table; D and trimming were inferred from the DNA. Here the sample has roughly 150,000 clones; about 87% occur a single time. The top ten hold around 4.4% of the sample.

The data belong to a study of radiation and T cells in renal cell carcinoma (dated by TCRdb to the early 2020s). Regarding the study in general: Samples came from a clinical trial, in which primary renal cell carcinomas received 15 Gy stereotactic body radiation therapy followed by nephrectomy 4 weeks later. In total, roughly 51 samples underwent TCR beta sequencing: about 25 tumors plus 27 peripheral blood samples. Across all 50 or so samples, several million unique CDR3 nucleotide sequences encoding about 2.4 million unique CDR3 amino acid sequences were identified.

The time point label on this specimen signifies: baseline pretreatment blood. What the treatment or condition label conveys for this sample: 15 Gy SBRT to primary tumor, nephrectomy 4 weeks later. Serial peripheral blood from radiation-treated patients was sampled at baseline, 2 weeks and 4 weeks after SBRT to track tumor-enriched clonotypes. All patients had renal cell carcinoma with clear cell pathology. The QIAamp DNA Blood Mini Kit (Qiagen) was used to prepare genomic DNA for TCR sequencing. Only samples passing all quality control checks were included in the analyses. Overall study outcomes, separate from this receptor: No pretreatment tumor biopsies were available, so the baseline intratumoral presence of clonotypes could not be determined. Changes in the blood repertoire were not tracked past 4 weeks after treatment. With a single-armed trial design, the study had no way to address how radiation dose or scheduling affects the TCR repertoire. In blood, the top tumor clonotypes increased from baseline to 2 weeks after radiation and then shrank by 4 weeks, which suggests a temporary expansion of tumor-resident clones.

Trimming takes 3 bases from V and 2 bases from J, and the germline ends sit 8 bases apart. Measured from the cysteine to the phenylalanine, the CDR3 is 14 residues long. The entry retains the CDR3 DNA only, 42 bases that are in frame from base 1. Looking up the germline V gene yields CDR1 KGHSH and CDR2 LQKENI. This specimen consisted of blood, obtained from a patient whose treatment included radiotherapy and nephrectomy. Here the chain combines TRBV18 and TRBJ2-1; a weak D assignment points to TRBD1 (5 bases agree). The origin of this receptor is a woman in her 70s with renal cell carcinoma. The base sequence is TGTGCCAGCTCACCCTTGACAGCCTACAATGAGCAGTTCTTC. Its protein reads: CASSPLTAYNEQFF. The CDR3, completed at both ends by the reference TRBV18 and TRBJ2-1 genes, gives the full variable domain NAGVMQNPRHLVRRRGQEARLRCSPMKGHSHVYWYRQLPEEGLKFMVYLQKENIIDESGMPKERFSAEFPKEGPSILRIQQVVRGDSAAYFCASSPLTAYNEQFFGPGTRLTVL.